The 12 T cell receptor beta chains presented below share a single source sample, sequenced in a study of blood T cell repertoires in COVID-19. Some clones are missing from TCRdb's copy, which holds only in-frame ones; the method was immunoSEQ multiplex PCR. The data show more than 200,000 clones, about 84% seen once. Sequencing was carried out using PBMCs or T cells enriched from blood (not recorded which). The receptors were gathered from a middle-aged woman with acute COVID-19.

J is TRBJ2-3 and V is TRBV9; 9 bases match TRBD2. The CDR3 spans 18 residues. Germline values: CDR1 SGDLS, CDR2 YYNGEE. V lost 0 bases to trimming and J lost 2 bases; unmatched junction nucleotides: 10. The CDR3 reads CASSVDLLAGTVTDTQYF. CDR3 nucleotides: TGTGCCAGCAGCGTAGATCTTCTAGCGGGAACTGTCACAGATACGCAGTATTTT. Complete variable domain (other parts from reference TRBV9 and TRBJ2-3): DSGVTQTPKHLITATGQRVTLRCSPRSGDLSVYWYQQSLDQGLQFLIQYYNGEERAKGNILERFSAQQFPDLHSELNLSSLELGDSALYFCASSVDLLAGTVTDTQYFGPGTRLTVL.

This clone was recorded once. The CDR3 bases are TGTGCCAGCAGCGCAGGGGGTTCAGGAAACACCATATATTTT. Encoded protein: CASSAGGSGNTIYF. The chain is built from TRBV9 and TRBJ1-3; 7 nucleotides agree with TRBD1. The germline V gene encodes CDR1 SGDLS and CDR2 YYNGEE. The ends lost 3 bases at V and 4 bases at J; junction bases unmatched: 4. The length of the CDR3 is 14 residues.

The V gene is TRBV7-2, the J gene TRBJ2-4, with 11 nucleotides matching TRBD2. This CDR3 comprises 16 residues. J lost 5 bases, V lost 0 bases, and 3 bases had no gene match. Looked up from germline, CDR1 is SGHTA and CDR2 is FQGNSA. The CDR3 spells CASSLAPLAGENIQYF. DNA for the CDR3: TGTGCCAGCAGCTTAGCCCCACTAGCGGGGGAAAACATTCAGTACTTC.

V is TRBV11-2 and J is TRBJ2-1; tentatively, D is TRBD1 (5 bases). Looked up from germline, CDR1 is SGHAT and CDR2 is FQNNGV. The CDR3 extends over 17 amino acids. V was pared by 2 bases and J by 8 bases, with 22 bases between. Written as DNA, the CDR3 is TGTGCCAGCAGCTTACTTCCCCCAGGGCAATTAGGGGATGAGCAGTTCTTC. It codes for CASSLLPPGQLGDEQFF.

The rearrangement uses TRBV10-3 and TRBJ1-1; 8 bases are shared with TRBD1. Looked up from germline, CDR1 is ENHRY and CDR2 is SYGVKD. V was clipped by 9 bases and J by 4 bases; unmatched bases: 16. The CDR3 is 16 amino acids. The DNA of the CDR3 is TGTGCCATAACCAATAGCATCTTTGACAGGGGCACTGAAGCTTTCTTT. Its translation: CAITNSIFDRGTEAFF.

The chain employs TRBV18 and TRBJ2-7, with TRBD1 matching over 8 bases. CDR3 size: 13 residues. Germline V gives CDR1 KGHSH, CDR2 LQKENI. The V and J ends lost 4 bases and 7 bases, in that order; junction bases with no gene match: 6. CDR3 protein: CASSQQGVGEQYF. CDR3 DNA: TGTGCCAGCTCACAACAGGGGGTCGGAGAGCAGTACTTC.

In its sample, this clone was seen a few times. One end of the junction does not line up with germline, which may come from a read error. The chain links TRBV7-8 to TRBJ2-1, with 10 positions matching TRBD2. CDR1 and CDR2 from the germline V gene are SGHVS and FQNEAQ. The CDR3 is 14 amino acids. CDR3 region: CASSLAGDYNEQFF. The DNA for the CDR3 is TGTGCCAGCAGCCTAGCGGGAGACTACAATGAGCAGTTCTTC. The whole variable domain, remainder taken from reference TRBV7-8 and TRBJ2-1, is GAGVSQSPRYKVAKRGQDVALRCDPISGHVSLFWYQQALGQGPEFLTYFQNEAQLDKSGLPSDRFFAERPEGSVSTLKIQRTQQEDSAVYLCASSLAGDYNEQFFGPGTRLTVL.

The chain combines TRBV6-1 with TRBJ2-6; 7 positions agree with TRBD2. This CDR3 contains 16 residues. Germline assignment: CDR1 MNHNS and CDR2 SASEGT. The trim removed 4 bases at V and 0 bases at J, leaving 3 bases unmatched. The CDR3 spells CASSVWEGSGANVLTF. CDR3 nucleotide sequence: TGTGCCAGCAGTGTGTGGGAGGGCTCTGGGGCCAACGTCCTGACTTTC.

V usage is TRBV27 and J usage is TRBJ2-4; the match to TRBD2 covers 7 bases. Germline CDR1 reads MNHEY; CDR2 reads SMNVEV (reference sequence). V was clipped by 3 bases and J by 5 bases; unmatched bases: 4. This CDR3 spans 14 amino acids. The CDR3 reads CASSFGRGENIQYF. In nucleotides, the CDR3 is TGTGCCAGCAGTTTTGGGAGGGGAGAAAACATTCAGTACTTC.

The J gene is TRBJ2-7, the V gene TRBV5-5; tentatively, D is TRBD2 (5 bases). V was clipped by 0 bases and J by 6 bases, with 19 bases between them. The CDR3 contains 16 residues. Germline V gives CDR1 SGHKS, CDR2 YYEKEE (reference sequence). The CDR3 nucleotides read TGTGCCAGCAGCTTGGAAGTAGGGCTAGCTGTCGGCGAGCAGTACTTC. Its protein product is CASSLEVGLAVGEQYF. The whole variable domain, filled in from reference TRBV5-5 and TRBJ2-7, reads DAGVTQSPTHLIKTRGQQVTLRCSPISGHKSVSWYQQVLGQGPQFIFQYYEKEERGRGNFPDRFSARQFPNYSSELNVNALLLGDSALYLCASSLEVGLAVGEQYFGPGTRLTVT.

The V call is TRBV4-1, the J call TRBJ1-2; 9 positions agree with TRBD1. Germline V gene data show CDR1 as MGHRA and CDR2 as YSYEKL. The ends lost 5 bases at V and 7 bases at J; junction bases unmatched: 8. This CDR3 is built from 14 residues. In DNA, the CDR3 is TGCGCCAGCAGCGCCGACAGGGGGTTGGGTGGCTACACCTTC. It is translated as CASSADRGLGGYTF.

The chain joins TRBV7-8 to TRBJ2-1, with 14 bases lining up with TRBD2. The CDR3 is made up of 15 amino acids. V lost 5 bases and J lost 15; bases outside the gene matches: 12. CDR1 is SGHVS, CDR2 FQNEAQ, per germline. CDR3 region: CASSGQRLAGGPWFF. The DNA for the CDR3 is TGTGCCAGCAGCGGACAACGACTAGCGGGAGGGCCATGGTTCTTC.